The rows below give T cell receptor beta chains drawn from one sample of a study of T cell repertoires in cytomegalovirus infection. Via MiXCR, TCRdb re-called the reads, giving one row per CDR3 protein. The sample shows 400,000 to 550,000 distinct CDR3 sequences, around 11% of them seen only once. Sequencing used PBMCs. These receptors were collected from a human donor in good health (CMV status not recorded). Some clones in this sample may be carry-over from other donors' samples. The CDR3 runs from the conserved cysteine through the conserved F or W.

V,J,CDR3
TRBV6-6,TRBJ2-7,CASSQLGTGISYEQYF
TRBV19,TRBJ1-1,CASNAGTKGEAFF
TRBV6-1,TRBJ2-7,CASSDVGREQYF
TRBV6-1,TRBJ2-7,CASKGTGVYEQYF
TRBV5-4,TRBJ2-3,CASDTSPAVLFSPSTDTQYF
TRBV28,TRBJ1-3,CASTPGGSGNTIYF
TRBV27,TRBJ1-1,CASSGRQGEFTEAFF
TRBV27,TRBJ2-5,CASSPWSGAETQYF
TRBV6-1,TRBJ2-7,CASSRATDYEQYF
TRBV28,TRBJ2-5,CASSEGQEGWETQYF
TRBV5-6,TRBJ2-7,CASSLAPGGDYEQYF
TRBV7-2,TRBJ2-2,CASISGGANTGELFF
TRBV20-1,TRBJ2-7,CSAPRRGYEQYF
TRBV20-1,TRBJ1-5,CSLTGGIDQPQHF
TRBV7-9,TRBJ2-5,CASSLNGSPGEETQYF
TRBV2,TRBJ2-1,CASSGTPISYNEQFF
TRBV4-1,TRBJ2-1,CASSQEFRDTSYNEQFF
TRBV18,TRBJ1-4,CASSPPGFRQGANEKLFF
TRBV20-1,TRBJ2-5,CSARDRGAGKETQYF
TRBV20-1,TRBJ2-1,CSASGEDNEQFF
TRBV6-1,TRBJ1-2,CASSYTSGRGYGYTF
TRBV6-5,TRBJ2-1,CASSYGVGTEQFF